A single sample is the source of the 3 T cell receptor beta chains below, sequenced in a study of identical twins. TCRdb re-called the 5' RACE reads through MiXCR, storing one row per CDR3 protein. Of 600,000 to 850,000 distinct CDR3 sequences in the sample, roughly 20% are singletons; the top ten hold around 12%. These same records also appear under a second study, on T cells expressing NK-cell markers.

The material sequenced was PBMCs. Every receptor here comes from a woman aged 18 to 35 in good health.

The chain carries TRBV29-1 and TRBJ1-1; the D is unclear. The ends were cut back, 7 bases at V and 2 bases at J, with 20 bases in the middle. CDR3 length: 15 amino acids. Germline V gives CDR1 SQVTM, CDR2 ANQGSEA. CDR3 protein: CSAQARWVLNTEAFF. CDR3 DNA: TGCAGCGCCCAAGCACGTTGGGTCCTTAACACTGAAGCTTTCTTT.

The chain is built from TRBV9 and TRBJ2-7; D is perhaps TRBD1 or TRBD2 (5 bases each). Trimming shortened V by 0 bases and J by 6 bases, and 10 bases separated the two germline ends. The CDR3 length is 13 residues. The germline CDR1 and CDR2 sequences are SGDLS and YYNGEE. DNA for the CDR3: TGTGCCAGCAGCGTAGGGGCTGGGGGCGAGCAGTACTTC. It codes for CASSVGAGGEQYF.

The chain is built from TRBV6-2 or TRBV6-3 and TRBJ2-1; 8 positions agree with TRBD2. V lost 6 bases to trimming and J lost 3 bases; unmatched junction nucleotides: 7. The germline CDR1 and CDR2 sequences are MNHEY and SVGEGT. CDR3 length: 15 amino acids. The CDR3 sequence: CASRRAGEYYNEQFF. For the CDR3, the DNA is TGTGCCAGCAGAAGAGCGGGAGAATACTACAATGAGCAGTTCTTC.